This passage covers 23 T cell receptor beta chains from one sample sequenced in a study of blood T cell repertoires in COVID-19. Clones were sequenced by immunoSEQ multiplex PCR, and TCRdb holds only the in-frame ones, with some missing. The data show about 380,000 clones, 85% to 90% seen once. Sample: PBMCs or T cells enriched from blood (not recorded which). The receptors originated from a woman aged 18 to 35 who had recovered from COVID-19.

The CDR3 nucleotides read TGTGCCAGCAGCTTAGCCACGGGGGGATTAAATGAGCAGTTCTTC. Its translation: CASSLATGGLNEQFF. The chain employs TRBV7-9 and TRBJ2-1, with TRBD2 identical over 7 bases. The CDR3 is 15 residues long. With 0 bases clipped from V and 7 bases from J, the junction kept 6 bases outside the gene matches. The germline V gene has CDR1 SEHNR and CDR2 FQNEAQ (reference sequence).

The gene calls are TRBV7-2 and TRBJ2-5; 12 bases match TRBD2. Germline lookup yields CDR1 SGHTA and CDR2 FQGNSA. J lost 2 bases, V lost 5 bases, and 9 bases had no gene match. The CDR3 is 17 residues long. This CDR3 is CASSPIVTSGGQETQYF. CDR3 coding DNA: TGTGCCAGCAGCCCCATCGTGACTAGCGGGGGACAAGAGACCCAGTACTTC.

The count of this clone is one. The chain is built from TRBV19 and TRBJ1-1, with a possible D match to TRBD1 (5 bases). Deletions cut 3 bases from V and 1 base from J, with 9 bases between. Germline-derived CDR1 and CDR2 are LNHDA and SQIVND (reference sequence). The CDR3 is 14 amino acids. The CDR3 region has the DNA TGTGCCAGTAGTATTTTAGGGGAGAACACTGAAGCTTTCTTT. Translated: CASSILGENTEAFF.

This sequence joins TRBV12-3 or TRBV12-4 and TRBJ2-3; tentatively, D is TRBD1 (5 bases). This CDR3 spans 12 amino acids. V was clipped by 8 bases and J by 4 bases, with 10 bases between them. The CDR3 DNA follows: TGTGCCAGCGCTGTAGGGGCAGATACGCAGTATTTT. Its translation: CASAVGADTQYF.

V and J are TRBV25-1 and TRBJ2-1, with TRBD2 identical over 10 bases. V lost 2 bases to trimming and J lost 0 bases; unmatched junction nucleotides: 4. The CDR3 covers 17 residues. In germline, CDR1 is MGHDK, CDR2 SYGVNS. The CDR3 region is CASSERAGGLSYNEQFF. The CDR3 bases are TGTGCCAGCAGTGAACGAGCGGGGGGGCTCTCCTACAATGAGCAGTTCTTC.

V gene TRBV3-1 (or the pseudogene TRBV3-2) combines with J gene TRBJ1-1; no clear D gene. This CDR3 contains 14 residues. The germline gives CDR1 LGHDT, CDR2 YNNKEL (reference sequence). V lost 7 bases and J 2 bases, leaving 14 bases between the germline ends. The CDR3: CASTPPTRNTEAFF. The CDR3 DNA follows: TGTGCCAGCACCCCCCCGACTCGCAACACTGAAGCTTTCTTT.

The V and J genes are TRBV15 and TRBJ1-3; TRBD1 might be the D (5 bases). Per the germline V gene, CDR1 is LNHNV and CDR2 is YYDKDF (reference sequence). Deletions cut 3 bases from V and 0 bases from J, with 6 bases between. This CDR3 is 14 amino acids long. CDR3 region: CATSSDSSGNTIYF. CDR3 nucleotide sequence: TGTGCCACCAGCAGTGACAGCTCTGGAAACACCATATATTTT.

This clone was recorded once. The chain recombines TRBV7-2 with TRBJ1-2, with D tentatively TRBD1 (6 bases). The germline V gene has CDR1 SGHTA and CDR2 FQGNSA. The CDR3 extends over 14 amino acids. The V end was cut by 0 bases, the J end by 8 bases, with 13 bases between. The CDR3 nucleotides are TGTGCCAGCAGCTTAGCCGACAGGTTGGCGGGCTACACCTTC. As protein: CASSLADRLAGYTF.

The chain joins TRBV7-2 to TRBJ2-1, with 7 positions matching TRBD1. Trimming took 5 bases from V and 4 from J; bases not matched to a gene: 14. The CDR3 contains 17 residues. Germline V gives CDR1 SGHTA, CDR2 FQGNSA. In DNA form, the CDR3 reads TGTGCCAGCAGCCTAACCTCTCCTGACAGGGTATACAATGAGCAGTTCTTC. Its translation is CASSLTSPDRVYNEQFF.

The chain is built from TRBV11-3 and TRBJ1-6, with D tentatively TRBD1 (6 bases). The length of the CDR3 is 17 residues. Trimming took 5 bases from V and 6 from J, leaving 20 bases between them. Germline values: CDR1 SGHNT, CDR2 YENEEA. The CDR3 loop reads CASSLQTGPHSNSPLHF. The CDR3 DNA reads as TGTGCCAGCAGCCTCCAGACAGGTCCCCACAGTAATTCACCCCTCCACTTT.

This chain joins TRBV10-3 and TRBJ2-2, with 11 bases identical to TRBD2. CDR1 ENHRY and CDR2 SYGVKD come from the germline V gene. After removal of 5 bases from V and 3 bases from J, the junction contained 2 bases not matched to a gene. The CDR3 totals 15 residues. The CDR3 DNA follows: TGTGCCATCAGTCTAGCGGGGGGCCACACCGGGGAGCTGTTTTTT. Protein: CAISLAGGHTGELFF.

This clone occurred once. V and J are TRBV5-5 and TRBJ2-1, with 9 bases that match TRBD1. The CDR3 has 15 amino acids. Germline V lookup: CDR1 SGHKS, CDR2 YYEKEE (reference sequence). V dropped 6 bases and J dropped 4; count of bases not matched to a gene: 8. CDR3 DNA sequence: TGTGCCAGCACCCATCGACAGGGGGTATACAATGAGCAGTTCTTC. This encodes CASTHRQGVYNEQFF.

The chain links TRBV6-5 to TRBJ2-5; D is possibly TRBD1 (5 bases). From germline, CDR1 is MNHEY and CDR2 SVGAGI. The CDR3 runs 12 residues. V was clipped by 11 bases and J by 1 base, with 11 bases between them. Here the CDR3 reads CAAGQSQETQYF. The CDR3 DNA follows: TGTGCCGCTGGACAATCCCAAGAGACCCAGTACTTC.

This chain connects TRBV9 to TRBJ2-1; 16 bases are shared with TRBD2. Germline values: CDR1 SGDLS, CDR2 YYNGEE. The trim removed 4 bases at V and 3 bases at J, leaving 16 bases unmatched. The CDR3 covers 21 residues. CDR3 loop: CASSPMGTSGGAYQVYNEQFF. CDR3 DNA sequence: TGTGCCAGCAGCCCTATGGGGACTAGCGGGGGGGCCTATCAGGTCTACAATGAGCAGTTCTTC.

The rearrangement links TRBV19 to TRBJ2-1; a possible D gene is TRBD1 (6 bases). The ends were cut back, 1 base at V and 7 bases at J, with 17 bases in the middle. The germline V gene has CDR1 LNHDA and CDR2 SQIVND (reference sequence). This CDR3 contains 16 residues. CDR3 sequence: CASSIAGTRGPNEQFF. DNA for the CDR3: TGTGCCAGTAGTATAGCTGGGACCAGGGGACCTAATGAGCAGTTCTTC.

The sample holds a few counts of this clone. This sequence joins TRBV3-1 (or the pseudogene TRBV3-2) and TRBJ1-3; no clear D. Germline values: CDR1 LGHDT, CDR2 YNNKEL (reference sequence). With 0 bases removed from V and 4 bases from J, the gap between germline ends came to 13 bases. The CDR3 contains 16 residues. CDR3 in DNA: TGTGCCAGCAGCCAAGAACTAATAGCGAGGGGAAACACCATATATTTT. Amino acids: CASSQELIARGNTIYF.

The chain is built from TRBV10-2 and TRBJ2-7, with TRBD1 as a possible D gene (6 bases). The V end lost 1 base, the J end lost 3 bases, and 16 bases lay between the germline ends. The germline CDR1 and CDR2 sequences are WSHSY and SAAADI. CDR3 length equals 16 residues. CDR3 nucleotide sequence: TGCGCCAGCAGTGAGTTTTTTACAGGGTGGATCTACGAGCAGTACTTC. It translates to CASSEFFTGWIYEQYF.

The chain recombines TRBV5-1 with TRBJ2-3; 12 bases are a match to TRBD2. The V and J ends lost 5 bases and 3 bases, in that order; junction bases with no gene match: 10. Germline values: CDR1 SGHRS, CDR2 YFSETQ. CDR3 length: 17 amino acids. The chain's CDR3 is CASSQQSLAGGTDTQYF. The CDR3 DNA reads TGCGCCAGCAGTCAACAAAGCCTAGCGGGGGGGACAGATACGCAGTATTTT.

This sequence joins TRBV7-8 and TRBJ2-1; 7 bases align to TRBD2. This CDR3 is 16 amino acids long. With 4 bases clipped from V and 4 bases from J, the junction kept 10 bases outside the gene matches. The germline V gene has CDR1 SGHVS and CDR2 FQNEAQ. CDR3 loop: CASSSTERGPYNEQFF. The CDR3 DNA sequence: TGTGCCAGCAGCTCCACGGAGCGGGGCCCGTACAATGAGCAGTTCTTC.

J is TRBJ1-5 and V is TRBV2; the match to TRBD1 covers 10 bases. The CDR3 contains 13 residues. V was clipped by 6 bases and J by 7 bases; unmatched bases: 3. CDR1 is SNHLY and CDR2 is FYNNEI in the germline V gene. The CDR3 protein is CASSWDRGQPQHF. DNA of the CDR3: TGTGCCAGCAGCTGGGACAGGGGCCAGCCCCAGCATTTT.

This clone showed up just once. The genes are TRBV3-1 (or the pseudogene TRBV3-2) and TRBJ2-2, with 10 bases that match TRBD1. Germline V gene data show CDR1 as LGHDT and CDR2 as YNNKEL (reference sequence). Unmatched junction bases numbered 7, after V lost 0 bases and J lost 3 bases. This CDR3 is 18 amino acids long. The CDR3 sequence is CASSQDLPGTGDTGELFF. The CDR3 DNA reads TGTGCCAGCAGCCAAGATCTCCCCGGGACAGGGGACACCGGGGAGCTGTTTTTT.

V and J are TRBV3-1 (or the pseudogene TRBV3-2) and TRBJ2-5; D may be TRBD2 (5 bases). The CDR3 runs 16 residues. Germline V CDR1 and CDR2: LGHDT, YNNKEL (reference sequence). V gave up 1 base and J gave up 5 bases, with 17 bases separating them. This CDR3 is CASSQVASLMWETQYF. In nucleotides, the CDR3 is TGTGCCAGCAGCCAAGTTGCTAGCCTCATGTGGGAGACCCAGTACTTC.

The V and J genes are TRBV27 and TRBJ1-2, with D possibly being TRBD1 (6 bases). V was shortened by 5 bases and J by 4 bases, with 11 bases between the two germline ends. The germline V gene encodes CDR1 MNHEY and CDR2 SMNVEV (reference sequence). The CDR3 extends over 13 amino acids. In nucleotides, the CDR3 is TGTGCCAGCAGTCTGACAGGTCTCTATGGCTACACCTTC. Its protein is CASSLTGLYGYTF.